This entry concerns a single T cell receptor (beta chain). This specimen belongs to a study of radiotherapy plus CTLA-4 blockade in lung cancer. Method: immunoSEQ multiplex PCR; TCRdb's copy keeps in-frame clones and lacks some. Here the sample spans 50,000 to 70,000 clones, 82% being singletons. The starting material was peripheral blood, obtained from a patient treated with radiotherapy plus ipilimumab. The TCR sequence derives from a human donor with non-small cell lung cancer whose response to radiotherapy plus ipilimumab could not be evaluated.

The CDR3 nucleotides are TGTGCCAGCAGCGCTGGACAGGGGGCGAGGGAGACCCAGTACTTC. Translation: CASSAGQGARETQYF. The V call is TRBV9, the J call TRBJ2-5; 11 bases are shared with TRBD1. The CDR3 spans 15 residues. CDR1 is SGDLS, CDR2 YYNGEE, per germline. Unmatched junction bases numbered 6, after V lost 3 bases and J lost 5 bases.